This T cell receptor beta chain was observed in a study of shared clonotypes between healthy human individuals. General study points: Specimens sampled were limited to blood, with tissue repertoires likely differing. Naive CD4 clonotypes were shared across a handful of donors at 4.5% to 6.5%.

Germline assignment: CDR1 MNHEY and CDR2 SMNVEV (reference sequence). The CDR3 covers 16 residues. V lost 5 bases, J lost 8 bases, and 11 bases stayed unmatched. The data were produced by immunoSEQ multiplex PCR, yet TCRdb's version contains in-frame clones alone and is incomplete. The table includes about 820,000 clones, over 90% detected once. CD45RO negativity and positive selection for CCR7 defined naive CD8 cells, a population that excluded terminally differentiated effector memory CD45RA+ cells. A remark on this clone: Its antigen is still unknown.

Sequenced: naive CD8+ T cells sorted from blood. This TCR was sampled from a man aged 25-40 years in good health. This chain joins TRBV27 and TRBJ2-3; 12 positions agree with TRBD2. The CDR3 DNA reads TGTGCCAGCAGTGAAGGGCTAGCGGGAGGGTTCGCTACGCAGTATTTT. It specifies CASSEGLAGGFATQYF.